Described below is a single TCR beta chain sequence and its context. This specimen comes from a study of blood T cell repertoires in COVID-19. The wider study: T cells, B-cell-depleted T cells, or PBMCs supplied cDNA or gDNA.

Libraries were prepared by immunoSEQ multiplex PCR; TCRdb keeps only in-frame clonotypes and omits some of them. The sample gives tens of thousands of clones, about nine tenths of which show up once; 1.9% is in the top ten. The V and J ends lost 3 bases and 3 bases respectively, with 11 bases between them. This CDR3 comprises 14 residues. The germline V gene has CDR1 LNHDA and CDR2 SQIVND (reference sequence). The sequencing input was peripheral blood. The chain is built from TRBV19 and TRBJ1-2, with D possibly matching TRBD1 (6 bases). The TCR sequence derives from a woman between 50 and 59 years old in a cohort sampled during active COVID-19. In nucleotides, the CDR3 is TGTGCCAGTAGTATTAGGACAGTCGACTATGGCTACACCTTC. Its translation is CASSIRTVDYGYTF.